This T cell receptor beta chain was retrieved from a study of T-cell memory formation after mild COVID-19. As for the study in general: Across donors, TCR clusters were largely donor specific.

Of note for this clonotype: Its antigen remains unknown.

Findings of the study overall: Mostly located in CM and EM were contracting CD4+ clones, with contracting CD8+ clones located in EMRA.

The V gene end was trimmed by 0 bases and the J gene end by 8 bases; junction bases not matched to a gene: 2. From germline, CDR1 is SGHRS and CDR2 YFSETQ. The CDR3 has 14 amino acids. 5'RACE primed from the constant segment yielded TCR alpha and TCR beta cDNA libraries bearing sample barcodes and UMIs. TCRdb used MiXCR to reprocess the 5' RACE reads, holding one entry per CDR3 protein. The sample consists of about 360,000 distinct CDR3 sequences, about an eighth of them appearing once. The source of this sequence is a man aged 18 to 30 who had mild COVID-19 (a few samples of this study predate the infection). Cell type and time point are not known. What was sequenced was PBMCs or a T cell subset sorted from them (not recorded which). The rearrangement uses TRBV5-1 and TRBJ1-1; TRBD1 agrees at 12 bases. The CDR3: CASSLVGQGAEAFF. The CDR3 DNA is TGCGCCAGCAGCTTGGTGGGACAGGGGGCGGAAGCTTTCTTT. The full variable domain, rest sourced from reference TRBV5-1 and TRBJ1-1, is KAGVTQTPRYLIKTRGQQVTLSCSPISGHRSVSWYQQTPGQGLQFLFEYFSETQRNKGNFPGRFSGRQFSNSRSEMNVSTLELGDSALYLCASSLVGQGAEAFFGQGTRLTVV.